This T cell receptor (beta chain) derives from a study of shared clonotypes between healthy human individuals. Background on the study: Three CD4 naive, three CD4 memory, two CD8 naive and one CD8 memory plate were used per donor.

Overall study results and limits: Incomplete sequencing of sorted subsets was indicated by rarefaction despite large depth. Among donors, sharing of clonotypes was expected to be affected by sequencing depth.

Original methodology: ImmunoSEQ junction-only sequences lacked quality scores, so their filtering differed. Sequencing used immunoSEQ multiplex PCR; TCRdb keeps in-frame clones, though not all of them. V, J and clone size were drawn from that table, and D and trimming were deduced from the DNA. This table holds more than 600,000 clones, just over 90% found once. Of note for this clone: Its specificity is unknown.

CD8 cells classed as naive were CD45RO-negative and positively selected for CCR7, excluding terminally differentiated effector memory CD45RA+ cells. The sample consisted of naive CD8+ T cells sorted from blood. The TCR was taken from a man under 40 in good health.

As DNA, the CDR3 is TGTGCCAGCAGCTTAGAGGCCCCAGATACCTACGAGCAGTACTTC. Residues: CASSLEAPDTYEQYF. V gene TRBV11-2 combines with J gene TRBJ2-7; D is unresolved. Trimming pared 0 bases from V and 2 bases from J, leaving 11 bases between. The germline CDR1 and CDR2 sequences are SGHAT and FQNNGV. This CDR3 has 15 residues.